This passage covers 9 T cell receptor beta chains from one sample sequenced in a study of shared clonotypes between healthy human individuals. Here immunoSEQ multiplex PCR was the method, and the copy in TCRdb shows in-frame clones only, minus some. The sample carries approximately 2.5 million clones, roughly 93% recorded once. Material for sequencing was naive CD4+ T cells from PBMCs. Indicated subset: CD45RA+ positively selected. These receptors all stem from a man aged 18-30 years in good health. Some clones in this sample may be carry-over from other donors' samples.

V is TRBV20-1 and J is TRBJ2-5; D may be TRBD1 (5 bases). This CDR3 has 11 residues. Trimming took 4 bases from V and 4 from J, leaving 7 bases between them. The V gene's germline CDR1 is DFQATT and CDR2 SNEGSKA (reference sequence). The CDR3 bases are TGCAGTGCTAACCAGGGAGAGACCCAGTACTTC. Protein sequence: CSANQGETQYF.

The chain is built from TRBV5-8 and TRBJ2-1; D is perhaps TRBD2 (5 bases). CDR3 size: 13 residues. Between the trimmed V and J ends, which lost 6 bases and 8 bases, there was a span of 15 bases. The germline gives CDR1 SGHTS, CDR2 YDEGEE. The CDR3 is CASKGVWVDEQFF. DNA of the CDR3: TGTGCCAGCAAGGGAGTATGGGTCGATGAGCAGTTCTTC.

The chain has TRBV19 and TRBJ2-2; 8 bases map to TRBD1. This CDR3 is 15 amino acids long. The trim removed 4 bases at V and 6 bases at J, leaving 7 bases unmatched. CDR1 is LNHDA, CDR2 SQIVND, per germline (reference sequence). The DNA of the CDR3 is TGTGCCAGTAGTACACAGGGGGTAGGCGCCGGGGAGCTGTTTTTT. Translation: CASSTQGVGAGELFF.

The J gene is TRBJ1-6, the V gene TRBV6-6; tentatively, D is TRBD1 (6 bases). Germline CDR1 MNHNY, CDR2 SVGAGI (reference sequence). This CDR3 has 12 residues. Trimming removed 6 bases at V and 7 bases at J, with 7 bases between. CDR3 amino acids: CASRTGNSPLHF. The CDR3 DNA reads as TGTGCCAGCAGAACAGGGAATTCACCCCTCCACTTT.

J is TRBJ2-3 and V is TRBV10-3; D may match TRBD1 or TRBD2 (6 bases each). The CDR3 contains 16 residues. Trimming removed 4 bases at V and 10 bases at J, with 24 bases between. The germline gives CDR1 ENHRY, CDR2 SYGVKD. The DNA for the CDR3 is TGTGCCATCAGTGTATCTTTGACCCGGGACGGGGGCTCGCAGTATTTT. Protein: CAISVSLTRDGGSQYF.

The genes are TRBV2 and TRBJ1-3; 10 bases are shared with TRBD1. V gave up 6 bases and J gave up 6 bases; unmatched junction bases: 5. The length of the CDR3 is 14 residues. Germline V gene sequence: CDR1 SNHLY, CDR2 FYNNEI. The CDR3 DNA follows: TGTGCCAGCAGGGGAGGACAGGGGGAAAACACCATATATTTT. It specifies CASRGGQGENTIYF.

The rearrangement links TRBV15 to TRBJ2-7, with 7 nucleotides matching TRBD1. The CDR3 is made up of 14 amino acids. CDR1 is LNHNV, CDR2 YYDKDF, per germline (reference sequence). The V and J ends lost 3 bases and 5 bases, in that order; junction bases with no gene match: 7. The CDR3 loop reads CATSSAGGWDEQYF. The CDR3 DNA reads as TGTGCCACCAGCAGCGCAGGGGGATGGGACGAGCAGTACTTC.

Only one count was recorded for this clone. The gene calls are TRBV4-1 and TRBJ1-2; D is undetermined. V was trimmed by 1 base and J by 4 bases, leaving 10 bases between them. Germline assignment: CDR1 MGHRA and CDR2 YSYEKL. The CDR3 sequence is 14 residues long. This CDR3 reads CASSQGQAFYGYTF. CDR3 in DNA: TGCGCCAGCAGCCAAGGACAAGCCTTCTATGGCTACACCTTC.

The V call is TRBV27, the J call TRBJ1-5; D is undetermined. Per the germline V gene, CDR1 is MNHEY and CDR2 is SMNVEV (reference sequence). The V end was cut by 2 bases, the J end by 3 bases, with 11 bases between. The CDR3 loop spans 15 amino acids. CDR3 DNA: TGTGCCAGCAGTTTAGGCCCAGACTTCAATCAGCCCCAGCATTTT. Residues: CASSLGPDFNQPQHF.